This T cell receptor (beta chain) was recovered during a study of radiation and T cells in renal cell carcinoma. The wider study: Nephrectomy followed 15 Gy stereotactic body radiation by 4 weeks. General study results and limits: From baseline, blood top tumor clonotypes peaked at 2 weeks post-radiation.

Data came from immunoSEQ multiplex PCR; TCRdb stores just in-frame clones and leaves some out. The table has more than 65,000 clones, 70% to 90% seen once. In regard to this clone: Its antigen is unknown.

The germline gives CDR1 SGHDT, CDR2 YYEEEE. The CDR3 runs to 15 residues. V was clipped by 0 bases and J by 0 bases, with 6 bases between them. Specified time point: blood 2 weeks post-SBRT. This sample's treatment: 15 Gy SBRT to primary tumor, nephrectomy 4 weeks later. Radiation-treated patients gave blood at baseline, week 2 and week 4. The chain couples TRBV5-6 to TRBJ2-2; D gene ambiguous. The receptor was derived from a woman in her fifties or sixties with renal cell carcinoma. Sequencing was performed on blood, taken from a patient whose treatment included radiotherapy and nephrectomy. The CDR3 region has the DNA TGTGCCAGCAGCTTGGTTGGTGCGAACACCGGGGAGCTGTTTTTT. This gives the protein CASSLVGANTGELFF.